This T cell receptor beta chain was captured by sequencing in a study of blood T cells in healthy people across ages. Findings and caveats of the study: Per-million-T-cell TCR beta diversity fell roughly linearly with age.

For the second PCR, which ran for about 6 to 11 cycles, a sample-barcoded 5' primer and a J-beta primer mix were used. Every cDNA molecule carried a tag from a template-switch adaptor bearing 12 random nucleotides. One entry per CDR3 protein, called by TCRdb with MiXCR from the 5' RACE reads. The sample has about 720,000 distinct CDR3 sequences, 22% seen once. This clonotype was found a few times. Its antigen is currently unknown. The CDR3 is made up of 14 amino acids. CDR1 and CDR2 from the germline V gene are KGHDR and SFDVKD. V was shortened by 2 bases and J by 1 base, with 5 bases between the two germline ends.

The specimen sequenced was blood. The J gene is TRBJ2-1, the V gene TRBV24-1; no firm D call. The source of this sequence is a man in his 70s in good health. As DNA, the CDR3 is TGTGCCACCAGTGATTCCGGTTCCTACAATGAGCAGTTCTTC. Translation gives CATSDSGSYNEQFF.